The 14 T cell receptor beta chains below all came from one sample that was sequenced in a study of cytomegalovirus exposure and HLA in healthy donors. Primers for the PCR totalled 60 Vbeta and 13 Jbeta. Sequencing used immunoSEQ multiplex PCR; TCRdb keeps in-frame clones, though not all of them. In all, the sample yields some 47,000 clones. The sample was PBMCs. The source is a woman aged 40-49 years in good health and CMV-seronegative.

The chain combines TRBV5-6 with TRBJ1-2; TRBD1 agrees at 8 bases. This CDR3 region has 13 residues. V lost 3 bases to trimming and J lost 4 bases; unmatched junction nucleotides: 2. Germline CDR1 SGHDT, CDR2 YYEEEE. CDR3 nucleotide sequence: TGTGCCAGCAGCTCCGACAGGGGCTATGGCTACACCTTC. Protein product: CASSSDRGYGYTF.

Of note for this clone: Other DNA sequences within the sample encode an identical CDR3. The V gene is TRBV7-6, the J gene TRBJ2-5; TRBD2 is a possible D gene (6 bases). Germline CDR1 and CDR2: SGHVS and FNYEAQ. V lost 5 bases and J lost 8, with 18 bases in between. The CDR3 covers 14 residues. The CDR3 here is CASSPTSWGGTQYF. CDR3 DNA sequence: TGTGCCAGCAGCCCAACCAGCTGGGGAGGAACCCAGTACTTC.

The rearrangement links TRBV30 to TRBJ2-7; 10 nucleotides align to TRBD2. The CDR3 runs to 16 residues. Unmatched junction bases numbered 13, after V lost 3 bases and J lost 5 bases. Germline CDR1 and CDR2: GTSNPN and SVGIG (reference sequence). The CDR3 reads CAWREVPSGRIDEQYF. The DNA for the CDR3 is TGTGCCTGGAGGGAAGTGCCTAGCGGGAGAATCGACGAGCAGTACTTC.

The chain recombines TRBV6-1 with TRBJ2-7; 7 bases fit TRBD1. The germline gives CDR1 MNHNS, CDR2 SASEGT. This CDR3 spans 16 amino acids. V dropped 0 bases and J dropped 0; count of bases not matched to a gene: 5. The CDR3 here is CASSEARTGFSYEQYF. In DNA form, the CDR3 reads TGTGCCAGCAGTGAAGCCCGGACAGGTTTCTCCTACGAGCAGTACTTC.

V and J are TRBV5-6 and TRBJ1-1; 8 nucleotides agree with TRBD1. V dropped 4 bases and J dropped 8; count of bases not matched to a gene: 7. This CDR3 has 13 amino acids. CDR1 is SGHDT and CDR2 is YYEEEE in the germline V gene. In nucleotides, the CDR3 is TGTGCCAGCAGCCGGGGACGACAGGGGGAAGCTTTCTTT. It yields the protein CASSRGRQGEAFF.

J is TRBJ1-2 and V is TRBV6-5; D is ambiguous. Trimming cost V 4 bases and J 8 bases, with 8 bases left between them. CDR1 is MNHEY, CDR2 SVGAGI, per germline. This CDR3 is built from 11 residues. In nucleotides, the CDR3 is TGTGCCAGCAGTTCTTCCGGGGGCTACACCTTC. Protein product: CASSSSGGYTF.

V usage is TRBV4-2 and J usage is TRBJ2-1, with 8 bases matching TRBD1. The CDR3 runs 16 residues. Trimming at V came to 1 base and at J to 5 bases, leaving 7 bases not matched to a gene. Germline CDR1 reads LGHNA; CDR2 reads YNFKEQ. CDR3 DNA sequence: TGTGCCAGCAGCCAAGTATCGGGACAGGCTAACAATGAGCAGTTCTTC. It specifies CASSQVSGQANNEQFF.

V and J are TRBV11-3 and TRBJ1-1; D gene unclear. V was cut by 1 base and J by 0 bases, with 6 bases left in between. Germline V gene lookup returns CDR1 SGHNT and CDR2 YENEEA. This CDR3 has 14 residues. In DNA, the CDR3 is TGTGCCAGCAGCTTAGCACAAATGAACACTGAAGCTTTCTTT. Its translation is CASSLAQMNTEAFF.

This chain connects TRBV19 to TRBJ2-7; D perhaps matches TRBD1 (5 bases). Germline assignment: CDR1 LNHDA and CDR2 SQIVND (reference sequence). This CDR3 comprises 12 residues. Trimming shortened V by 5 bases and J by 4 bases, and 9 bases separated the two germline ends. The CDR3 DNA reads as TGTGCCAGTAGTGTTCAGGGTTACGAGCAGTACTTC. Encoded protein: CASSVQGYEQYF.

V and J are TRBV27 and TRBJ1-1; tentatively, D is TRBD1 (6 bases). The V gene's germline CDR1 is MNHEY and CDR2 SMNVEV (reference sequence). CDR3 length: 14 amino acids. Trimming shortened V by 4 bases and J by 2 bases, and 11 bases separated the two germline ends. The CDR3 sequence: CASSSDRINTEAFF. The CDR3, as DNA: TGTGCCAGCAGTTCGGACAGAATAAACACTGAAGCTTTCTTT.

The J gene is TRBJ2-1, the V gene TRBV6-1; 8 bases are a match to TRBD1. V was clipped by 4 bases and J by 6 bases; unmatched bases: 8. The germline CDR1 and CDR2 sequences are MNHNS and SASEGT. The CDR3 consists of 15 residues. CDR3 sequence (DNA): TGTGCCAGCAGTGCGGGGCAGGGGGCTCCCAATGAGCAGTTCTTC. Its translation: CASSAGQGAPNEQFF.

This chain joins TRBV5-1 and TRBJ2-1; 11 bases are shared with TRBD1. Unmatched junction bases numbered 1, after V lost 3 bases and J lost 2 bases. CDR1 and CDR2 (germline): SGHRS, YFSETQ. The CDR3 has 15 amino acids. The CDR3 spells CASSSGQGAYNEQFF. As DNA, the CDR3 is TGCGCCAGCAGCTCGGGACAGGGGGCCTACAATGAGCAGTTCTTC. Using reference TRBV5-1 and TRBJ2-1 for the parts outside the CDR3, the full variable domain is KAGVTQTPRYLIKTRGQQVTLSCSPISGHRSVSWYQQTPGQGLQFLFEYFSETQRNKGNFPGRFSGRQFSNSRSEMNVSTLELGDSALYLCASSSGQGAYNEQFFGPGTRLTVL.

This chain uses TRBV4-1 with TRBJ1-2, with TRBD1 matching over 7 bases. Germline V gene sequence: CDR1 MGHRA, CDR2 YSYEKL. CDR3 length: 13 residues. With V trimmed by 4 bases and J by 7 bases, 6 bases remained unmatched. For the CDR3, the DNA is TGCGCCAGCAGCCCTCAGGGGGACTGTGGCTACACCTTC. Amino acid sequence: CASSPQGDCGYTF.

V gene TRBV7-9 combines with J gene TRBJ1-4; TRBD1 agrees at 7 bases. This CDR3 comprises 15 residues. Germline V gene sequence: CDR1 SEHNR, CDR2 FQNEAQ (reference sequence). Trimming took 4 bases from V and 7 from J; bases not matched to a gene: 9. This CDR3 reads CASSSDGQAFEKLFF. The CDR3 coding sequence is TGTGCCAGCAGCTCAGATGGACAGGCCTTTGAAAAACTGTTTTTT.